The rows below give T cell receptor beta chains drawn from one sample of a study of T-cell memory formation after mild COVID-19. TCRdb passed the 5' RACE reads through MiXCR, listing each CDR3 protein once. This table has hundreds of thousands of distinct CDR3 sequences, 16% appearing once. The source material was PBMCs or a T cell subset sorted from them (not recorded which). These TCRs come from a man between 18 and 35 years old who had mild COVID-19 (a few samples of this study predate the infection). Cell type and time point are not known. Both conserved end residues are part of each CDR3. The order of the fields is J gene, V gene, CDR3 protein.

TRBJ1-2 TRBV7-9 CASAPPRDNYGYTF
TRBJ1-5 TRBV4-3 CASSQDSAGPRPQHF
TRBJ1-2 TRBV4-3 CASSQQTGTGAGYTF
TRBJ2-7 TRBV6-2/TRBV6-3 CASSESSYEQYF
TRBJ2-1 TRBV5-6 CASSFYHEQFF
TRBJ2-1 TRBV24-1 CATRLAGSTHEQFF
TRBJ2-3 TRBV24-1 CATSGAADTQYF
TRBJ2-7 TRBV4-2 CASSQGTGVDEQYF
TRBJ1-2 TRBV6-5 CASSWGAEANYGYTF
TRBJ2-1 TRBV6-5 CATESGGAYNEQFF
TRBJ2-1 TRBV4-1 CASSLGPGVTYNEQFF
TRBJ2-2 TRBV7-6 CASSPFIGELFF
TRBJ1-1 TRBV7-9 CASSFSQLLNTEAFF
TRBJ1-1 TRBV3-1 CASSLGQGGYTEAFF
TRBJ2-2 TRBV7-2 CASAKGAGTGELFF
TRBJ1-4 TRBV15 CATSRDRGAEKLFF
TRBJ2-7 TRBV6-2/TRBV6-3 CASSYTARFEQYF
TRBJ1-6 TRBV5-5 CASSWRNSPLHF
TRBJ2-3 TRBV10-3 CAISESTATGEGYF
TRBJ1-1 TRBV3-1 CASSQGGSTEAFF
TRBJ2-3 TRBV5-1 CASSLYSGSSTDTQYF
TRBJ1-1 TRBV19 CASRQVAMTEAFF
TRBJ2-4 TRBV11-3 CASTPGELAGTKNIQYF
TRBJ2-3 TRBV7-9 CASSLDPGTGFMDTQYF
TRBJ1-2 TRBV7-2 CASRAPTGFDYGYTF
TRBJ1-5 TRBV5-6 CASSLHGPNQPQHF
TRBJ2-1 TRBV6-5 CASSYSTRSNSYNEQFF
TRBJ2-2 TRBV15 CATSRVAGDTGELFF
TRBJ1-1 TRBV30 CAASGGAGAFF
TRBJ2-3 TRBV10-3 CATTPRPGRSTDTQYF
TRBJ2-7 TRBV4-3 CASSQERGYPYEQYF
TRBJ2-2 TRBV12-3/TRBV12-4 CASSFGGELFF
TRBJ1-5 TRBV18 CASSPVSQGDQPQHF
TRBJ2-1 TRBV2 CASSEQGVRNEQFF
TRBJ2-7 TRBV7-9 CASSFWGRDEQYF
TRBJ2-5 TRBV5-1 CASSRLAGGLQETQYF
TRBJ1-5 TRBV7-2 CASSLGTRENQPQHF
TRBJ2-2 TRBV5-1 CASSLDRVTGELFF
TRBJ1-6 TRBV20-1 CSARPPMDSPLHF
TRBJ2-2 TRBV29-1 CSVSGGTGELFF
TRBJ1-2 TRBV6-5 CASSSGGGRGYGYTF
TRBJ2-2 TRBV7-6 CASSQAGGAVGELFF
TRBJ2-5 TRBV9 CASSGGGQETQYF
TRBJ2-5 TRBV7-8 CASSLSRSQYF
TRBJ2-3 TRBV5-1 CASSRTSGGAMTDTQYF
TRBJ2-1 TRBV11-1 CASRSGGAEQFF
TRBJ2-7 TRBV4-3 CASRQSVGRSSYEQYF
TRBJ2-7 TRBV20-1 CSARGRIYEQYF
TRBJ2-7 TRBV6-5 CASSYQAGVHPEQYF
TRBJ2-1 TRBV29-1 CSAERDRGPLYNEQFF
TRBJ2-7 TRBV5-1 CASSLAQNYEQYF
TRBJ2-3 TRBV20-1 CSASRGGDTDTQYF
TRBJ2-2 TRBV7-9 CASSPLNRGGELFF
TRBJ1-1 TRBV4-3 CASLRWVTDTEAFF
TRBJ2-1 TRBV30 CAWSLSFGDEQFF
TRBJ1-1 TRBV3-1 CASSPARGGAFF